This TCR beta chain was identified in a study of T cell responses to AZD1222 COVID-19 vaccine. General study findings and limits: In all cases, repertoires were sampled only after the peak T cell response. Spike-spanning, vaccine-associated CD4 TCRs were dominant at 160-218 and 743-854.

TCRdb's table, derived via immunoSEQ multiplex PCR, lists solely in-frame clones and lacks some. Among roughly 190,000 clones listed, roughly nine tenths were seen once. Trimming shortened V by 7 bases and J by 8 bases, and 17 bases separated the two germline ends. The CDR3 is 13 residues long. From germline, CDR1 is MNHEY and CDR2 SVGAGI. Worth noting for this clone: Its specificity is unknown.

Source: peripheral blood, taken 28 days after the second AZD1222 dose. This receptor was obtained from an adult who received the AZD1222 COVID-19 vaccine. The V and J genes are TRBV6-5 and TRBJ1-1; maybe TRBD1 (5 bases). This CDR3 is CASTPWVNREAFF. For the CDR3, the DNA is TGTGCCAGCACCCCCTGGGTTAACAGGGAAGCTTTCTTT.